The 29 T cell receptor beta chains reported below all come from one sample, sequenced in a study of CD8 T cells in Susac syndrome. RNA totalling 0.5 to 1 ug underwent reverse transcription with random hexamers. TCRdb re-analysed the immunoSEQ multiplex PCR reads in MiXCR, keeping a single row per CDR3 protein. The sample lists about 240,000 distinct CDR3 sequences, 90% to 97% occurring once. Sequencing was done on a sample of CD4+ T cells from PBMCs. The receptors were gathered from a human donor with Susac syndrome.

CDR3 amino acids: CASRPGGTTNEKLFF. The CDR3 nucleotides read TGTGCCAGCAGACCAGGGGGGACAACTAATGAAAAACTGTTTTTT. V and J are TRBV28 and TRBJ1-4, with 7 bases identical to TRBD1. This CDR3 region has 15 residues. The J segment lost 0 bases and the V segment lost 6 bases, leaving 4 bases of the junction unmatched. Germline CDR1 reads MDHEN; CDR2 reads SYDVKM.

The chain uses TRBV7-2 and TRBJ2-5, with D tentatively TRBD1 or TRBD2 (5 bases each). CDR1 SGHTA and CDR2 FQGNSA come from the germline V gene. There are 12 residues in the CDR3. V lost 8 bases, J lost 5 bases, and 12 bases lay in between. In DNA, the CDR3 is TGTGCCAGCTCCGGGGCCAGGGAGACCCAGTACTTC. It encodes CASSGARETQYF.

This clonotype was detected once. The CDR3 DNA is TGCAGTGCTAGATTCGGGGTCCCTAATGAGCAGTTCTTC. It translates to CSARFGVPNEQFF. The chain is built from TRBV20-1 and TRBJ2-1; tentatively, D is TRBD2 (5 bases). V lost 2 bases, J lost 7 bases, and 12 bases lay in between. This CDR3 comprises 13 residues. Germline CDR1 is DFQATT and CDR2 is SNEGSKA (reference sequence).

The V and J genes are TRBV5-1 and TRBJ2-6, with 7 bases aligning to TRBD2. The germline CDR1 and CDR2 sequences are SGHRS and YFSETQ. J gave up 0 bases and V 0 bases, and 12 bases lay outside the gene matches. The CDR3 sequence is 20 residues long. CDR3 loop: CASSLVLAAGEVSGANVLTF. The CDR3 DNA sequence: TGCGCCAGCAGCTTGGTCCTAGCGGCAGGAGAGGTCTCTGGGGCCAACGTCCTGACTTTC.

The V and J genes are TRBV5-4 and TRBJ1-2; weak D call: TRBD1 (6 bases). The CDR3 totals 15 residues. The germline V and J ends were trimmed by 5 bases and 4 bases, with 18 bases remaining between them. CDR1 and CDR2 from the germline V gene are SGHNT and YYREEE (reference sequence). DNA of the CDR3: TGTGCCAGCAGTCCCGGACAGCAGACTTCCTATGGCTACACCTTC. Its protein is CASSPGQQTSYGYTF.

This chain joins TRBV15 and TRBJ2-7; TRBD2 might be the D (7 bases). The CDR3 is made up of 13 amino acids. Germline V gene data show CDR1 as LNHNV and CDR2 as YYDKDF (reference sequence). The germline V and J ends were trimmed by 3 bases and 9 bases, with 15 bases remaining between them. CDR3 bases: TGTGCCACCAGCAGCAACAGGAGGGGGGGGCAGTACTTC. This codes for CATSSNRRGGQYF.

The chain uses TRBV20-1 and TRBJ1-2, with TRBD1 identical over 7 bases. This CDR3 contains 14 residues. V dropped 2 bases and J dropped 7; count of bases not matched to a gene: 10. The V gene's germline CDR1 is DFQATT and CDR2 SNEGSKA (reference sequence). The CDR3 DNA follows: TGCAGTGCTAGACCACCGGCAGGGGGATTTGGCTACACCTTC. It is translated as CSARPPAGGFGYTF.

The chain recombines TRBV5-1 with TRBJ1-2; perhaps TRBD1 as D (6 bases). Germline CDR1 is SGHRS and CDR2 is YFSETQ. The V gene lost 0 bases and the J gene lost 4 bases, with 10 bases spanning the gap. This CDR3 is 14 amino acids long. The CDR3 bases are TGCGCCAGCAGCTTGGGACAGGCCACCTATGGCTACACCTTC. Amino acid sequence: CASSLGQATYGYTF.

This chain joins TRBV20-1 and TRBJ2-5; tentatively, D is TRBD1 (6 bases). The CDR3 is 13 amino acids. Germline V CDR1 and CDR2: DFQATT, SNEGSKA (reference sequence). Deletions cut 1 base from V and 5 bases from J, with 11 bases between. CDR3 amino acids: CSARGRGWETQYF. The CDR3 nucleotides read TGCAGTGCTAGAGGAAGGGGGTGGGAGACCCAGTACTTC.

The chain employs TRBV14 and TRBJ1-4, with a tentative D call TRBD1 (6 bases). From germline, CDR1 is SGHDN and CDR2 FVKESK. Trimming removed 4 bases from V and 8 bases from J, with 14 bases in between. The CDR3 contains 14 residues. The CDR3 spells CASSLLGGQEKLFF. CDR3 sequence (DNA): TGTGCCAGCAGCCTATTGGGGGGCCAGGAAAAACTGTTTTTT.

J is TRBJ1-1 and V is TRBV9, with TRBD1 as a possible D gene (6 bases). The CDR3 has 14 residues. The germline gives CDR1 SGDLS, CDR2 YYNGEE. Trimming pared 0 bases from V and 5 bases from J, leaving 11 bases between. In DNA form, the CDR3 reads TGTGCCAGCAGCGTAGAGGAGGGGGGGACTGAAGCTTTCTTT. This gives the protein CASSVEEGGTEAFF.

V and J are TRBV19 and TRBJ1-1, with D hard to call. This CDR3 comprises 13 residues. Germline V lookup: CDR1 LNHDA, CDR2 SQIVND (reference sequence). Between the trimmed V and J ends, which lost 5 bases and 4 bases, there was a span of 11 bases. In nucleotides, the CDR3 is TGTGCCAGTAGTCCGCCTTTCCCCACTGAAGCTTTCTTT. It specifies CASSPPFPTEAFF.

The V and J genes are TRBV2 and TRBJ2-1; D uncertain. CDR1 is SNHLY, CDR2 FYNNEI, per germline. The CDR3 extends over 13 amino acids. V shed 6 bases and J shed 2 bases, with 8 bases lying between them. In nucleotides, the CDR3 is TGTGCCAGCAGACGGCTCACCTACAATGAGCAGTTCTTC. Protein: CASRRLTYNEQFF.

The chain recombines TRBV2 with TRBJ1-1; maybe TRBD1 (6 bases). Deletions cut 6 bases from V and 0 bases from J, with 11 bases between. This CDR3 is built from 14 residues. Per the germline V gene, CDR1 is SNHLY and CDR2 is FYNNEI. The chain's CDR3 is CASRNRVLNTEAFF. DNA for the CDR3: TGTGCCAGCAGAAACAGGGTATTGAACACTGAAGCTTTCTTT.

CDR3 amino acids: CASSQGGLAGAEQFF. The CDR3 region has the DNA TGCGCCAGCAGCCAAGGTGGACTAGCGGGAGCGGAGCAGTTCTTC. This chain uses TRBV4-1 with TRBJ2-1; TRBD2 matches at 13 bases. The CDR3 is made up of 15 amino acids. Trimming at V came to 1 base and at J to 10 bases, leaving 4 bases not matched to a gene. Per the germline V gene, CDR1 is MGHRA and CDR2 is YSYEKL.

This chain joins TRBV4-1 and TRBJ2-7; maybe TRBD2 (6 bases). The CDR3 sequence is 15 residues long. V was shortened by 3 bases and J by 3 bases, with 15 bases between the two germline ends. Germline V gives CDR1 MGHRA, CDR2 YSYEKL. CDR3 sequence: CASSQQMAGIYEQYF. The CDR3, as DNA: TGCGCCAGCAGCCAGCAAATGGCGGGAATCTACGAGCAGTACTTC.

CDR3 nucleotides: TGCAGCGGTAGGCTGTACAATGAGCAGTTCTTC. It codes for CSGRLYNEQFF. The chain links TRBV29-1 to TRBJ2-1; D remains unclear. Looked up from germline, CDR1 is SQVTM and CDR2 is ANQGSEA. Between the trimmed V and J ends, which lost 7 bases and 4 bases, there was a span of 8 bases. This CDR3 contains 11 residues.

The gene calls are TRBV27 and TRBJ2-3; TRBD1 matches 9 bases. The CDR3 contains 14 residues. Trimming at V came to 3 bases and at J to 3 bases, leaving 1 base not matched to a gene. Germline V gene data show CDR1 as MNHEY and CDR2 as SMNVEV (reference sequence). The CDR3 region has the DNA TGTGCCAGCAGTTTCGGGACAGGGACAGATACGCAGTATTTT. Protein sequence: CASSFGTGTDTQYF.

As to this clonotype: One junction end disagrees with the germline gene, perhaps due to a read error. This chain uses TRBV20-1 with TRBJ1-1, with 9 bases identical to TRBD1. CDR1 is DFQATT, CDR2 SNEGSKA, per germline (reference sequence). CDR3 size: 13 residues. The CDR3 region is CSAGEQGAGEAFF. The CDR3 nucleotides are TGCAGTGCTGGAGAACAGGGGGCAGGTGAAGCTTTCTTT.

This clonotype was seen just once. The chain employs TRBV28 and TRBJ2-7; D not resolved. The CDR3 loop spans 12 amino acids. Germline CDR1 and CDR2: MDHEN and SYDVKM. The V end lost 3 bases, the J end lost 6 bases, and 9 bases lay between the germline ends. CDR3 sequence reads: CASSFSKSEQYF. The CDR3 DNA reads TGTGCCAGCAGTTTCTCGAAGAGCGAGCAGTACTTC.

The genes are TRBV10-3 and TRBJ2-5; D call uncertain. CDR1 and CDR2 from the germline V gene are ENHRY and SYGVKD. The CDR3 is 13 amino acids. Trimming took off 4 bases at V and 5 bases at J, with 11 bases between the two ends. CDR3 DNA sequence: TGTGCCATCAGTGCCCGGCCGGAGGAGACCCAGTACTTC. This gives the protein CAISARPEETQYF.

The chain combines TRBV5-4 with TRBJ2-1; D ambiguous. V lost 0 bases, J lost 5 bases, and 12 bases lay in between. The CDR3 contains 15 residues. Germline CDR1 SGHNT, CDR2 YYREEE (reference sequence). The CDR3 DNA is TGTGCCAGCAGCTTGGACCGCACAGCCCACAATGAGCAGTTCTTC. Translated: CASSLDRTAHNEQFF. Complete variable domain (other parts from reference TRBV5-4 and TRBJ2-1): ETGVTQSPTHLIKTRGQQVTLRCSSQSGHNTVSWYQQALGQGPQFIFQYYREEENGRGNFPPRFSGLQFPNYSSELNVNALELDDSALYLCASSLDRTAHNEQFFGPGTRLTVL.

The J gene is TRBJ1-2, the V gene TRBV4-1, with D unclear. CDR3 length: 14 residues. The V gene lost 0 bases and the J gene lost 10 bases, with 15 bases spanning the gap. Germline CDR1 reads MGHRA; CDR2 reads YSYEKL. The CDR3 DNA reads TGCGCCAGCAGCCAAGATGGTTATCCGGGAGTCTACACCTTC. Encoded protein: CASSQDGYPGVYTF.

J is TRBJ2-7 and V is TRBV20-1; no definite D call. With 3 bases removed from V and 0 bases from J, the gap between germline ends came to 9 bases. Germline-derived CDR1 and CDR2 are DFQATT and SNEGSKA (reference sequence). CDR3 size: 13 residues. CDR3 DNA sequence: TGCAGTGCTAGGCTCGGCAGCTCCTACGAGCAGTACTTC. Protein sequence: CSARLGSSYEQYF.

This clonotype was seen a handful of times. CDR3 residues: CSASGRSTDTQYF. The CDR3 bases are TGCAGTGCTAGCGGGCGGTCCACAGATACGCAGTATTTT. The chain joins TRBV20-1 to TRBJ2-3; unclear D gene. Germline-derived CDR1 and CDR2 are DFQATT and SNEGSKA (reference sequence). The CDR3 extends over 13 amino acids. The V end was cut by 3 bases, the J end by 2 bases, with 9 bases between.

This clonotype has only a few counts. V is TRBV3-1 and J is TRBJ1-1, with D unclear. Trimming left V 3 bases short and J 8 bases short, with 7 bases between. CDR3 size: 11 residues. The V gene's germline CDR1 is LGHDT and CDR2 YNNKEL (reference sequence). This chain's CDR3 is CASSQFTEAFF. CDR3 DNA sequence: TGTGCCAGCAGCCAGTTTACCGAAGCTTTCTTT.

This sequence joins TRBV24-1 and TRBJ2-1; TRBD1 matches at 9 bases. Germline loops: CDR1 KGHDR, CDR2 SFDVKD. V shed 3 bases, J shed 4 bases, and the junction held 6 bases outside the gene matches. The CDR3 is 16 residues long. The CDR3 sequence: CATSDPQGASYNEQFF. CDR3 coding DNA: TGTGCCACCAGTGATCCACAGGGGGCATCTTACAATGAGCAGTTCTTC.

The chain uses TRBV19 and TRBJ2-3, with D uncertain. Germline assignment: CDR1 LNHDA and CDR2 SQIVND (reference sequence). Trimming stripped 8 bases from V and 2 bases from J, with 14 bases between. The CDR3 sequence is 14 residues long. The DNA of the CDR3 is TGTGCCAGTGCTCAGACGGCTGCCACAGATACGCAGTATTTT. Translated, it gives CASAQTAATDTQYF.

This chain joins TRBV5-1 and TRBJ2-5; D possibly uses TRBD1 or TRBD2 (5 bases each). The CDR3 sequence is 14 residues long. Germline-derived CDR1 and CDR2 are SGHRS and YFSETQ. Trimming removed 9 bases at V and 5 bases at J, with 20 bases between. The chain's CDR3 is CATRPGLAGETQYF. As DNA, the CDR3 is TGCGCCACCCGACCCGGGCTAGCAGGGGAGACCCAGTACTTC.